This TCR beta chain was obtained from a study of cytomegalovirus exposure and HLA in healthy donors. CDR1 SQVTM and CDR2 ANQGSEA come from the germline V gene. This CDR3 spans 12 amino acids. Deletions cut 4 bases from V and 2 bases from J, with 9 bases between. PCR used 60 Vbeta primers and 13 Jbeta primers. In the original workflow: In a later analysis, of some 80 million unique beta chains, roughly 10 million appeared in at least two donors. TCRdb keeps only in-frame clones here, not all; method: immunoSEQ multiplex PCR. That table furnishes V, J and clone size, whereas the DNA furnished D and trimming. The sample comprises some 200,000 clones, 80% to 85% of which are singletons, and roughly 6% rests with the top ten.

The chain employs TRBV29-1 and TRBJ2-7; weak D call: TRBD2 (5 bases). The material sequenced was PBMCs. This clonotype was sampled from a man aged 40-50 years in good health and CMV-seropositive. CDR3 residues: CSVAGDAYEQYF. In DNA form, the CDR3 reads TGCAGCGTTGCCGGGGATGCCTACGAGCAGTACTTC.